Each of the 30 T cell receptor beta chains below was sequenced from the same sample in a study of T cell repertoires in cytomegalovirus infection. Antigens for these TCRs are unknown. A single record per CDR3 protein comes from TCRdb applying MiXCR to the reads. The table shows about 280,000 distinct CDR3 sequences, with about 20% occurring only once. Specimen: cultured PBMCs, collected from culture after CMV antigen stimulation. These receptors originate from a human donor in good health (CMV status not recorded). Some clones in this sample may be carry-over from other donors' samples.

In its sample, this clonotype was seen a few times. The CDR3 spells CAVTSTTDTQYF. The CDR3 nucleotides read TGTGCCGTTACTAGTACCACAGATACGCAGTATTTT. This sequence joins TRBV10-3 and TRBJ2-3; tentatively, D is TRBD2 (5 bases). The CDR3 has 12 amino acids. CDR1 is ENHRY and CDR2 is SYGVKD in the germline V gene. V was shortened by 11 bases and J by 2 bases, with 11 bases between the two germline ends.

This clonotype was counted ten times or more. The J gene is TRBJ1-1, the V gene TRBV14; D is perhaps TRBD1 (5 bases). The CDR3 consists of 14 residues. CDR1 SGHDN and CDR2 FVKESK come from the germline V gene. Trimming pared 3 bases from V and 6 bases from J, leaving 14 bases between. CDR3 coding DNA: TGTGCCAGCAGCCAGGTCTGGGGGTCCGCTGAAGCTTTCTTT. Translating it yields CASSQVWGSAEAFF.

V and J are TRBV19 and TRBJ1-5, with a weak D call TRBD1 (6 bases). Germline loops: CDR1 LNHDA, CDR2 SQIVND (reference sequence). Trimming shortened V by 7 bases and J by 3 bases, and 19 bases separated the two germline ends. CDR3 length: 16 residues. The CDR3 DNA follows: TGTGCCAGTACCGAGGTCGCGGACAGACCCAATCAGCCCCAGCATTTT. Protein: CASTEVADRPNQPQHF.

V usage is TRBV19 and J usage is TRBJ2-7; D is uncertain. This CDR3 comprises 10 residues. Trimming pared 9 bases from V and 3 bases from J, leaving 6 bases between. The germline gives CDR1 LNHDA, CDR2 SQIVND (reference sequence). CDR3 nucleotide sequence: TGTGCCAGCAGAAGCTACGAGCAGTACGTC. Amino acids: CASRSYEQYV.

This clonotype was detected many times. The chain carries TRBV6-1 and TRBJ2-1; TRBD2 matches 12 bases. The ends lost 2 bases at V and 0 bases at J; junction bases unmatched: 8. Germline CDR1 reads MNHNS; CDR2 reads SASEGT. The CDR3 is 19 amino acids. In nucleotides, the CDR3 is TGTGCCAGCAGTGAACTCGGATTGACTAGCGGGGGCTCCTACAATGAGCAGTTCTTC. Residues: CASSELGLTSGGSYNEQFF.

This chain links TRBV7-2 with TRBJ2-1; 8 nucleotides line up with TRBD2. V lost 8 bases to trimming and J lost 1 base; unmatched junction nucleotides: 10. The CDR3 runs 16 residues. Germline CDR1 SGHTA, CDR2 FQGNSA. The CDR3 DNA is TGTGCCAGCGGCAAAAGCGGGAGTAGATCCTACAATGAGCAGTTCTTC. Encoded protein: CASGKSGSRSYNEQFF.

The chain combines TRBV12-3 or TRBV12-4 with TRBJ1-5, with D possibly TRBD1 on 6 matching bases. This CDR3 has 15 residues. The V gene lost 3 bases and the J gene lost 1 base, with 10 bases spanning the gap. This CDR3 reads CASSFGQSSNQPQHF. CDR3 DNA sequence: TGTGCCAGCAGTTTCGGACAGTCAAGCAATCAGCCCCAGCATTTT.

This clonotype was recorded at least ten times. Here the CDR3 reads CASSLALYGYTF. CDR3 DNA: TGTGCCAGCAGCTTAGCGCTATATGGCTACACCTTC. The chain links TRBV7-2 to TRBJ1-2; D uncertain. V lost 0 bases and J 5 bases, leaving 4 bases between the germline ends. CDR1 and CDR2 (germline): SGHTA, FQGNSA. CDR3 size: 12 residues.

The chain couples TRBV28 to TRBJ2-1, with 14 bases that match TRBD2. The CDR3 length is 15 residues. Germline trimming cut 4 bases from V and 9 bases from J; bases unmatched to any gene: 5. Germline CDR1 MDHEN, CDR2 SYDVKM. The CDR3 DNA sequence: TGTGCCAGCAGTTCCCCGGGACTAGCGGGAGCTGAGCAGTTCTTC. It yields the protein CASSSPGLAGAEQFF.

The J gene is TRBJ1-1, the V gene TRBV20-1; perhaps TRBD1 as D (5 bases). Germline loops: CDR1 DFQATT, CDR2 SNEGSKA (reference sequence). CDR3 length equals 14 residues. CDR3 amino acids: CSATDGRYVTEAFF. CDR3 coding DNA: TGCAGCGCGACAGACGGTAGATATGTCACTGAAGCTTTCTTT.

The J gene is TRBJ2-2, the V gene TRBV5-4, with 7 bases aligning to TRBD1. The V and J ends lost 4 bases and 2 bases, in that order; junction bases with no gene match: 14. The CDR3 consists of 18 residues. From germline, CDR1 is SGHNT and CDR2 YYREEE (reference sequence). CDR3 sequence reads: CASSRLNRGGVNTGELFF. Written as DNA, the CDR3 is TGTGCCAGCAGCCGCCTTAACAGGGGTGGCGTAAACACCGGGGAGCTGTTTTTT.

Concerning this clonotype itself: At one boundary the junction diverges from the germline segment, which might be a read error. The gene calls are TRBV19 and TRBJ2-1; TRBD2 aligns across 8 bases. This CDR3 is 15 amino acids long. CDR1 and CDR2 (germline): LNHDA, SQIVND (reference sequence). The CDR3 nucleotides are TGTGCCAGTAGTATCCCTCGTAGCGGGATAAATGGGCAGTTCTTC. This codes for CASSIPRSGINGQFF.

This clonotype was counted between two and nine times. V usage is TRBV10-2 and J usage is TRBJ2-3, with 13 bases lining up with TRBD2. The length of the CDR3 is 16 residues. Germline V CDR1 and CDR2: WSHSY, SAAADI. V trimming: 7 bases; J trimming: 5 bases; junction bases outside the gene matches: 9. The CDR3 DNA reads as TGCGCCAGCACCCCTGGACTAGCGGGAGTTGGAGATACGCAGTATTTT. It encodes CASTPGLAGVGDTQYF.

The rearrangement joins TRBV19 to TRBJ1-2; D is ambiguous. Trimming stripped 8 bases from V and 5 bases from J, with 15 bases between. The CDR3 is 13 amino acids. CDR1 LNHDA and CDR2 SQIVND come from the germline V gene (reference sequence). The CDR3 reads CASFSRWVYGYTF. CDR3 in DNA: TGTGCCAGTTTTAGTCGTTGGGTATATGGCTACACCTTC.

There are a few counts of this clonotype. The rearrangement uses TRBV7-8 and TRBJ2-3; D is tentatively TRBD1 or TRBD2 (7 bases each). V was shortened by 3 bases and J by 2 bases, with 18 bases between the two germline ends. The CDR3 has 17 amino acids. Germline loops: CDR1 SGHVS, CDR2 FQNEAQ. The CDR3 DNA sequence: TGTGCCAGCAGCTTCCCTCTTCAGGGGGGGGACACAGATACGCAGTATTTT. The encoded protein is CASSFPLQGGDTDTQYF.

CDR3 sequence reads: CAISEARGGEQFF. CDR3 in DNA: TGTGCCATCAGTGAGGCCAGGGGCGGTGAGCAGTTCTTC. V is TRBV10-3 and J is TRBJ2-1; D may be TRBD1 (6 bases). CDR1 is ENHRY, CDR2 SYGVKD, per germline. This CDR3 spans 13 amino acids. The ends were cut back, 2 bases at V and 9 bases at J, with 11 bases in the middle.

The CDR3 reads CSAGDRGSGEQFF. In DNA form, the CDR3 reads TGCAGCGCCGGGGACAGGGGATCGGGGGAGCAGTTCTTC. The chain uses TRBV29-1 and TRBJ2-1; the match to TRBD1 covers 10 bases. The germline gives CDR1 SQVTM, CDR2 ANQGSEA. The CDR3 length is 13 residues. The ends lost 7 bases at V and 10 bases at J; junction bases unmatched: 10.

This clonotype showed up many times. This sequence joins TRBV7-8 and TRBJ2-1; D may be TRBD2 (6 bases). Per germline, CDR1 SGHVS and CDR2 FQNEAQ. The CDR3 totals 17 residues. Trimming shortened V by 1 base and J by 2 bases, and 15 bases separated the two germline ends. The CDR3 DNA sequence: TGTGCCAGCAGCTTAGAATCAGAGGGAGGTCCCTACAATGAGCAGTTCTTC. It codes for CASSLESEGGPYNEQFF.

This clonotype was detected a few times. The chain employs TRBV6-5 and TRBJ1-3; no clear D. The CDR3 consists of 14 residues. Germline V gene data show CDR1 as MNHEY and CDR2 as SVGAGI. V lost 0 bases and J lost 3, with 6 bases in between. The DNA for the CDR3 is TGTGCCAGCAGTTACTCGAACAGTGGAAACACCATATATTTT. It translates to CASSYSNSGNTIYF.

Points on this clonotype: Germline and junction disagree at one end, which may indicate a read error. The chain couples TRBV5-3 to TRBJ1-5; the D gene is possibly TRBD1 (5 bases). TRBV5-3 is identified as an open reading frame with a role that is uncertain. The CDR3 totals 15 residues. This chain's CDR3 is CASSLGVGSNQPQHF. The CDR3 nucleotides are TGTGCCAGCAGCTTAGGGGTCGGAAGCAATCAGCCCCAGCATTTT.

The chain couples TRBV23-1 to TRBJ2-1; TRBD2 matches at 13 bases. TRBV23-1 is assigned to the ORF class and has an uncertain function. The CDR3 has 17 residues. V lost 1 base, J lost 8 bases, and 8 bases stayed unmatched. The CDR3 protein is CASSQFPTSGRGHEQFF. The DNA for the CDR3 is TGCGCCAGCAGTCAATTCCCTACTAGCGGGAGGGGTCATGAGCAGTTCTTC.

The V and J genes are TRBV6-2 or TRBV6-3 and TRBJ2-3; D uncertain. CDR1 is MNHEY, CDR2 SVGEGT, per germline. V was shortened by 2 bases and J by 6 bases, with 9 bases between the two germline ends. This CDR3 comprises 13 residues. CDR3 amino acids: CASSYEEWDTQYF. The DNA for the CDR3 is TGTGCCAGCAGTTACGAGGAATGGGATACGCAGTATTTT.

This clonotype was found a few times. This sequence joins TRBV3-1 and TRBJ1-5; D gene unclear. The germline V and J ends were trimmed by 1 base and 3 bases, with 4 bases remaining between them. Germline CDR1 reads LGHDT; CDR2 reads YNNKEL (reference sequence). The CDR3 is 13 amino acids. The CDR3 loop reads CASSQANNQPQHF. As DNA, the CDR3 is TGTGCCAGCAGCCAAGCAAACAATCAGCCCCAGCATTTT. The full variable domain, completed using reference TRBV3-1 and TRBJ1-5, is DTAVSQTPKYLVTQMGNDKSIKCEQNLGHDTMYWYKQDSKKFLKIMFSYNNKELIINETVPNRFSPKSPDKAHLNLHINSLELGDSAVYFCASSQANNQPQHFGDGTRLSIL.

The chain is built from TRBV27 and TRBJ2-7; 10 bases agree with TRBD1. V dropped 3 bases and J dropped 2; count of bases not matched to a gene: 4. The CDR3 spans 15 residues. Germline values: CDR1 MNHEY, CDR2 SMNVEV (reference sequence). This CDR3 is CASSFFGTGAYEQYF. The CDR3 region has the DNA TGTGCCAGCAGTTTTTTCGGGACAGGGGCCTACGAGCAGTACTTC.

This clonotype was observed at least ten times. The chain is built from TRBV7-8 and TRBJ2-5; no firm D call. CDR3 length: 14 residues. V was shortened by 1 base and J by 0 bases, with 6 bases between the two germline ends. Germline V gives CDR1 SGHVS, CDR2 FQNEAQ. CDR3 amino acids: CASSLGNYQETQYF. The CDR3 DNA sequence: TGTGCCAGCAGCTTAGGGAACTACCAAGAGACCCAGTACTTC.

This clonotype was found many times. The chain recombines TRBV11-2 with TRBJ2-7; the D gene is possibly TRBD2 (5 bases). The CDR3 consists of 12 residues. Germline-derived CDR1 and CDR2 are SGHAT and FQNNGV. The germline V and J ends were trimmed by 5 bases and 4 bases, with 9 bases remaining between them. The CDR3 reads CASSSGGYEQYV. Written as DNA, the CDR3 is TGTGCCAGCAGCAGCGGCGGGTACGAGCAGTACGTC.

This clonotype has ten or more counts. V usage is TRBV10-3 and J usage is TRBJ2-5; D unresolved. The CDR3 is 15 residues long. From germline, CDR1 is ENHRY and CDR2 SYGVKD. With 2 bases removed from V and 2 bases from J, the gap between germline ends came to 12 bases. CDR3 residues: CAISEGFQTQETQYF. For the CDR3, the DNA is TGTGCCATCAGTGAGGGGTTCCAGACACAAGAGACCCAGTACTTC.

This chain links TRBV19 with TRBJ1-1; D uncertain. The CDR3 totals 13 residues. Trimming took off 4 bases at V and 2 bases at J, with 8 bases between the two ends. Germline-derived CDR1 and CDR2 are LNHDA and SQIVND (reference sequence). The CDR3 DNA reads as TGTGCCAGTAGTAGGCGGGTAAACACTGAAGCTTTCTTT. This translates into CASSRRVNTEAFF.

The sample holds a few counts of this clonotype. CDR3 in amino acids: CASSLRLAGGSTDTQYF. CDR3 DNA sequence: TGTGCCAGCAGTTTACGGCTAGCGGGAGGCAGCACAGATACGCAGTATTTT. The rearrangement joins TRBV12-3 or TRBV12-4 to TRBJ2-3; 11 bases match TRBD2. The CDR3 runs 17 residues. With V trimmed by 2 bases and J by 0 bases, 4 bases remained unmatched.

The V gene is TRBV20-1, the J gene TRBJ2-1, with D possibly matching TRBD2 (6 bases). The V and J ends lost 3 bases and 4 bases respectively, with 22 bases between them. The CDR3 contains 17 residues. CDR1 DFQATT and CDR2 SNEGSKA come from the germline V gene (reference sequence). The CDR3 coding sequence is TGCAGTGCTAGTTCCGGGGGAGGAGGGACCAAATACAATGAGCAGTTCTTC. Protein: CSASSGGGGTKYNEQFF.